A selection of T cell receptor beta chains follows, all from one sample in a study of blood T cell repertoires in COVID-19. Clones were read by immunoSEQ multiplex PCR, and TCRdb kept only the in-frame ones, dropping some. The table lists approximately 240,000 clones, roughly 80% of them singletons. Input material: peripheral blood. The origin of the receptors is an older woman with acute or convalescent COVID-19. The CDR3 runs from the conserved cysteine through the conserved F or W. D genes are given only for firm matches. Some rows mark clone size as missing; the rest say once, few, many or name a class of expanded clone.

clone_size | d_call | j_call | v_call | cdr3_aa | cdr3_nt
- | - | TRBJ1-2 | TRBV19 | CASRYRERGYGYTF | TGTGCCAGTAGATACAGGGAAAGAGGCTATGGCTACACCTTC
- | - | TRBJ2-2 | TRBV5-6 | CASSSGYTGELFF | TGTGCCAGCAGCTCGGGTTATACCGGGGAGCTGTTTTTT
- | TRBD1 | TRBJ1-1 | TRBV3-1/TRBV3-2 | CASSRSGQGNTEAFF | TGTGCCAGCAGCCGATCAGGACAGGGGAACACTGAAGCTTTCTTT
- | - | TRBJ2-5 | TRBV2 | CASSEAPGGETQYF | TGTGCCAGCAGTGAAGCGCCAGGAGGGGAGACCCAGTACTTC
- | - | TRBJ2-7 | TRBV3-1/TRBV3-2 | CASSQGDYQGEQYF | TGTGCCAGCAGCCAGGGGGACTACCAGGGGGAGCAGTACTTC
- | TRBD2 | TRBJ2-7 | TRBV13 | CASSKGLAGRSSYEQYF | TGTGCCAGCAGCAAAGGACTAGCGGGAAGGAGCTCCTACGAGCAGTACTTC
- | TRBD1 | TRBJ2-2 | TRBV5-4 | CASSPDRLNTGELFF | TGTGCCAGCAGCCCGGACAGGTTAAACACCGGGGAGCTGTTTTTT
- | - | TRBJ1-2 | TRBV29-1 | CSVEKRDGYTF | TGCAGCGTTGAAAAGAGAGATGGCTACACCTTC
- | - | TRBJ1-1 | TRBV4-1 | CASSPRTRDTEAFF | TGCGCCAGCAGCCCGCGAACGAGGGACACTGAAGCTTTCTTT
- | TRBD2 | TRBJ2-3 | TRBV5-6 | CASSQRGPGTDTQYF | TGTGCCAGCAGCCAGCGGGGGCCTGGCACAGATACGCAGTATTTT
- | - | TRBJ1-1 | TRBV29-1 | CSVQIDRSMNTEAFF | TGCAGCGTCCAGATTGACAGGTCCATGAACACTGAAGCTTTCTTT
once | - | TRBJ1-1 | TRBV21-1 | CASSKGGQGLPNTEAFF | TGTGCCAGCAGCAAGGGGGGACAGGGGCTCCCGAACACTGAAGCTTTCTTT
- | - | TRBJ2-7 | TRBV27 | CASSLSTAPTYEQYF | TGTGCCAGCAGTTTATCGACAGCACCAACCTACGAGCAGTACTTC
- | - | TRBJ2-2 | TRBV5-6 | CASSLGRGTGELFF | TGTGCCAGCAGCTTGGGCAGGGGTACCGGGGAGCTGTTTTTT
- | TRBD1 | TRBJ1-1 | TRBV3-1/TRBV3-2 | CASSQGGTGKGTEAFF | TGTGCCAGCAGCCAAGGCGGGACAGGGAAGGGCACTGAAGCTTTCTTT
- | TRBD1 | TRBJ2-4 | TRBV11-2 | CASTGGTGTNIQYF | TGTGCCAGCACAGGTGGGACAGGGACAAACATTCAGTACTTC
once | - | TRBJ1-2 | TRBV7-2 | CASSPFEGYTF | TGTGCCAGCAGCCCCTTTGAGGGCTACACCTTC
- | TRBD1 | TRBJ2-7 | TRBV7-2 | CASSTQDRVDYEQYF | TGTGCCAGCAGCACCCAGGACAGGGTTGACTACGAGCAGTACTTC
few | TRBD2 | TRBJ2-1 | TRBV5-5 | CASSLAGTSVNNEQFF | TGTGCCAGCAGCTTGGCAGGGACTAGCGTAAACAATGAGCAGTTCTTC
once | - | TRBJ1-6 | TRBV2 | CASSQRQNSPLHF | TGTGCCAGCAGTCAAAGACAGAATTCACCCCTCCACTTT
few | TRBD1 | TRBJ2-7 | TRBV6-5 | CASSRDRASYEQYF | TGTGCCAGCAGTCGGGACAGGGCTTCCTACGAGCAGTACTTC
- | TRBD2 | TRBJ2-1 | TRBV12-3/TRBV12-4 | CASSPTSSGGVF | TGTGCCAGCAGTCCAACCTCTAGCGGGGGGGTCTTC
once | TRBD1 | TRBJ1-1 | TRBV24-1 | CATSDTTGWGNTEAFF | TGTGCCACCAGTGACACGACAGGGTGGGGTAACACTGAAGCTTTCTTT
few | - | TRBJ1-2 | TRBV19 | CASSMEGYKDGYTF | TGTGCCAGTAGTATGGAGGGATATAAGGATGGCTACACCTTC
few | TRBD1 | TRBJ1-1 | TRBV4-1 | CASSDRGPNTEAFF | TGCGCCAGCAGCGACAGGGGACCTAACACTGAAGCTTTCTTT
- | TRBD1 | TRBJ2-1 | TRBV28 | CASSLGGQVAYNEQFF | TGTGCCAGCAGTTTAGGGGGACAGGTGGCCTACAATGAGCAGTTCTTC
- | - | TRBJ2-5 | TRBV20-1 | CSASWRREETQYF | TGCAGTGCTAGTTGGAGAAGAGAAGAGACCCAGTACTTC
- | - | TRBJ1-3 | TRBV7-9 | CASSLGGNSGNTIYF | TGTGCCAGCAGCTTAGGCGGAAACTCTGGAAACACCATATATTTT
- | TRBD1 | TRBJ2-4 | TRBV5-6 | CASSWGQGEMAKYF | TGTGCCAGCAGCTGGGGACAGGGAGAGATGGCCAAGTACTTC
- | - | TRBJ1-1 | TRBV7-2 | CASSAQGNTEAFF | TGTGCCAGCAGCGCCCAGGGTAACACTGAAGCTTTCTTT
- | - | TRBJ1-1 | TRBV5-4 | CASSPNGQMNTEAFF | TGTGCCAGCAGTCCTAACGGACAGATGAACACTGAAGCTTTCTTT
- | - | TRBJ2-5 | TRBV28 | CASSFSQETQYF | TGTGCCAGCAGTTTCAGCCAAGAGACCCAGTACTTC
- | - | TRBJ1-5 | TRBV28 | CASSPQKTALNNQPQHF | TGTGCCAGCAGTCCCCAGAAGACAGCACTAAATAATCAGCCCCAGCATTTT
- | - | TRBJ1-2 | TRBV5-4 | CASSPAGQGFGNYGYTF | TGTGCCAGCAGCCCCGCAGGGCAGGGTTTCGGGAACTATGGCTACACCTTC
- | - | TRBJ1-2 | TRBV4-3 | CASSQVLTTDNYGYTF | TGCGCCAGCAGCCAAGTTCTGACAACCGATAACTATGGCTACACCTTC
- | - | TRBJ1-1 | TRBV3-1/TRBV3-2 | CASSTRPGSTEAFF | TGTGCCAGCAGTACCCGCCCCGGTTCCACTGAAGCTTTCTTT
- | TRBD2 | TRBJ2-3 | TRBV6-6 | CASLAGAYTDTQYF | TGTGCCAGCCTAGCGGGGGCGTACACAGATACGCAGTATTTT
- | - | TRBJ1-3 | TRBV5-1 | CASSEGRSGNTIYF | TGCGCCAGCAGTGAGGGCCGTTCCGGAAACACCATATATTTT
- | - | TRBJ1-2 | TRBV7-9 | CASSLVQGMNGYTF | TGTGCCAGCAGCTTAGTTCAGGGAATGAATGGCTACACCTTC
- | TRBD1 | TRBJ2-1 | TRBV19 | CASSVDRPSYNEQFF | TGTGCCAGTAGTGTGGACAGGCCCTCCTACAATGAGCAGTTCTTC
- | - | TRBJ1-2 | TRBV7-9 | CASSPADFWKYTF | TGTGCCAGCAGCCCCGCGGACTTCTGGAAGTACACCTTC
- | - | TRBJ1-4 | TRBV13 | CASSLSSVSNEKLFF | TGTGCCAGCAGCTTATCCTCGGTTAGTAATGAAAAACTGTTTTTT
- | TRBD2 | TRBJ2-2 | TRBV10-2 | CASSRVPGGLDGELFF | TGCGCCAGCAGTCGCGTGCCGGGGGGGCTGGACGGGGAGCTGTTTTTT
- | - | TRBJ1-1 | TRBV4-1 | CASSQGGNTEAFF | TGCGCCAGCAGCCAAGGAGGGAACACTGAAGCTTTCTTT
- | TRBD2 | TRBJ2-5 | TRBV29-1 | CSVRTSGASRETQYF | TGCAGCGTCAGGACTAGCGGGGCCAGTCGAGAGACCCAGTACTTC
once | - | TRBJ2-1 | TRBV27 | CASSFAAGRRHNEQFF | TGTGCCAGCAGTTTCGCGGCGGGGCGACGGCACAATGAGCAGTTCTTC
once | TRBD1 | TRBJ2-7 | TRBV18 | CASSPPDRNYEQYF | TGTGCCAGCTCACCACCGGACAGGAACTACGAGCAGTACTTC
- | - | TRBJ1-1 | TRBV5-4 | CASSRGNPMNTEAFF | TGTGCCAGCAGCCGAGGGAACCCCATGAACACTGAAGCTTTCTTT
- | TRBD1 | TRBJ2-7 | TRBV5-4 | CASSPRQGIYEQYF | TGTGCCAGCAGCCCACGACAGGGGATCTACGAGCAGTACTTC
- | TRBD1 | TRBJ2-7 | TRBV5-1 | CASSLRTGISYEQYF | TGCGCCAGCAGCTTGAGGACAGGGATCTCCTACGAGCAGTACTTC
- | - | TRBJ1-2 | TRBV12-5 | CASGFSGNYGYTF | TGTGCTAGTGGTTTTTCGGGGAACTATGGCTACACCTTC
- | TRBD1 | TRBJ2-1 | TRBV5-1 | CASSPDRGGNEQFF | TGCGCCAGCAGCCCTGACAGGGGCGGAAATGAGCAGTTCTTC
once | TRBD2 | TRBJ2-6 | TRBV3-1/TRBV3-2 | CASSQDERGGFSGANVLTF | TGTGCCAGCAGCCAAGACGAGCGGGGGGGTTTCTCTGGGGCCAACGTCCTGACTTTC
- | TRBD2 | TRBJ2-2 | TRBV12-5 | CASGPGGITGELFF | TGTGCTAGTGGTCCGGGGGGGATCACCGGGGAGCTGTTTTTT
- | - | TRBJ1-2 | TRBV27 | CASSHRQFFPKIDGYTF | TGTGCCAGCAGTCACCGACAGTTCTTCCCTAAAATTGATGGCTACACCTTC
- | - | TRBJ1-5 | TRBV30 | CAWSVQSNQPQHF | TGTGCCTGGAGTGTTCAGAGCAATCAGCCCCAGCATTTT
- | TRBD2 | TRBJ2-1 | TRBV7-2 | CASSLASVILAGNEQFF | TGTGCCAGCAGCTTAGCGTCCGTTATACTAGCGGGGAATGAGCAGTTCTTC